The 24 T cell receptor beta chains listed next were all sequenced from one sample in a study of shared clonotypes between healthy human individuals. Measured with immunoSEQ multiplex PCR; TCRdb has only the in-frame clones, and not every one. The sample has about 2.4 million clones, under 95% seen once; the top ten hold 0.36%. The sequenced material came from naive CD4+ T cells from PBMCs. Stated subset: CD45RA+ positively selected. The receptor set was obtained from a man aged 18 to 29 in good health. Some clones in this sample may be carry-over from other donors' samples.

V gene TRBV28 combines with J gene TRBJ1-4; 9 bases align to TRBD1. Germline V gene sequence: CDR1 MDHEN, CDR2 SYDVKM. There are 15 residues in the CDR3. V gave up 6 bases and J gave up 7 bases; unmatched junction bases: 9. CDR3 amino acids: CASSTTGGWGEKLFF. CDR3 sequence (DNA): TGTGCCAGCAGCACTACAGGGGGCTGGGGTGAAAAACTGTTTTTT.

This clone has only one observation. The chain couples TRBV28 to TRBJ1-2; perhaps TRBD1 as D (5 bases). Trimming cost V 1 base and J 8 bases, with 14 bases left between them. From germline, CDR1 is MDHEN and CDR2 SYDVKM. The CDR3 loop spans 14 amino acids. The CDR3 loop reads CASSLSAGLEGYTF. CDR3 nucleotide sequence: TGTGCCAGCAGTTTATCGGCAGGGCTAGAGGGCTACACCTTC.

J is TRBJ1-2 and V is TRBV20-1; D is unclear. In germline, CDR1 is DFQATT, CDR2 SNEGSKA (reference sequence). This CDR3 is built from 11 residues. CDR3 nucleotide sequence: TGCTCCGGGGAGGGATCCTATGGCTACACCTTC. Translated, it gives CSGEGSYGYTF.

The chain combines TRBV5-6 with TRBJ2-3; 14 bases align to TRBD2. V lost 4 bases and J lost 8; bases outside the gene matches: 6. The CDR3 runs 15 residues. The germline V gene has CDR1 SGHDT and CDR2 YYEEEE. CDR3 nucleotides: TGTGCCAGCAGCCCGGGACTAGCGGGAGTGTTTACGCAGTATTTT. It codes for CASSPGLAGVFTQYF.

The chain uses TRBV6-1 and TRBJ1-3; D unclear. Trimming shortened V by 6 bases and J by 1 base, and 13 bases separated the two germline ends. Germline values: CDR1 MNHNS, CDR2 SASEGT. The CDR3 consists of 15 residues. CDR3: CASRDIGLSGNTIYF. CDR3 DNA sequence: TGTGCCAGCAGGGATATCGGGTTGTCTGGAAACACCATATATTTT.

In this sample, this clone turned up a few times. Other DNA sequences from this sample encode an identical CDR3 as well. V and J are TRBV28 and TRBJ1-3; maybe TRBD1 (6 bases). V lost 7 bases and J lost 4, with 14 bases in between. There are 14 residues in the CDR3. Per germline, CDR1 MDHEN and CDR2 SYDVKM. CDR3 region: CASTLPGAGNTIYF. DNA of the CDR3: TGTGCCAGCACCCTCCCGGGGGCGGGAAACACCATATATTTT.

For this clone: In the same sample, other DNA sequences code for this CDR3. The chain links TRBV6-5 to TRBJ1-1; possibly TRBD1 for D (5 bases). Trimming stripped 0 bases from V and 4 bases from J, with 9 bases between. The CDR3 sequence is 14 residues long. The germline V gene encodes CDR1 MNHEY and CDR2 SVGAGI. CDR3 DNA sequence: TGTGCCAGCAGTTACTCGGGACTGGGCACTGAAGCTTTCTTT. It translates to CASSYSGLGTEAFF.

V is TRBV7-3 and J is TRBJ2-1, with 12 bases identical to TRBD2. V was pared by 0 bases and J by 9 bases, with 3 bases of the junction left unmatched. From germline, CDR1 is SGHTA and CDR2 FQGTGA. This CDR3 has 15 residues. DNA for the CDR3: TGTGCCAGCAGCTTAACTGCGACTAGCGGGAGTGAGCAGTTCTTC. Translation gives CASSLTATSGSEQFF.

This rearrangement joins TRBV29-1 to TRBJ2-1; D ambiguous. CDR3 length: 12 amino acids. V was pared by 6 bases and J by 10 bases, with 16 bases between. The germline CDR1 and CDR2 sequences are SQVTM and ANQGSEA. The CDR3 DNA reads TGCAGCGTCCGCCTCTGGGTCGGGGAGCAGTTCTTC. This translates into CSVRLWVGEQFF.

The J gene is TRBJ2-5, the V gene TRBV19, with D possibly matching TRBD1 (6 bases). CDR3 length: 15 residues. Trimming removed 1 base at V and 7 bases at J, with 16 bases between. CDR1 and CDR2 (germline): LNHDA, SQIVND (reference sequence). The CDR3 loop reads CASSIADSELVTQYF. The CDR3 DNA reads TGTGCCAGTAGTATAGCGGACAGCGAGCTCGTGACCCAGTACTTC.

The rearrangement links TRBV4-1 to TRBJ2-1; 12 nucleotides align to TRBD2. Germline CDR1 and CDR2: MGHRA and YSYEKL. The CDR3 totals 16 residues. V dropped 1 base and J dropped 9; count of bases not matched to a gene: 7. CDR3 in amino acids: CASSQARPSGRGEQFF. The CDR3 DNA is TGCGCCAGCAGCCAAGCTCGTCCTAGCGGGAGGGGTGAGCAGTTCTTC.

The chain uses TRBV9 and TRBJ2-7, with no clear D. This CDR3 has 15 amino acids. Germline V lookup: CDR1 SGDLS, CDR2 YYNGEE. Deletions cut 0 bases from V and 2 bases from J, with 12 bases between. The CDR3 DNA sequence: TGTGCCAGCAGCGTAGCGGCCCAGTCAGCCTACGAGCAGTACTTC. This sequence encodes CASSVAAQSAYEQYF.

Details on this clone: The sample contains more than one DNA sequence encoding this CDR3. This chain connects TRBV5-1 to TRBJ2-1, with a weak D call TRBD2 (5 bases). Per the germline V gene, CDR1 is SGHRS and CDR2 is YFSETQ. V was cut by 2 bases and J by 1 base, with 10 bases left in between. The CDR3 sequence is 15 residues long. CDR3 nucleotide sequence: TGCGCCAGCAGCTTTTCGGGATCGTCCTACAATGAGCAGTTCTTC. This codes for CASSFSGSSYNEQFF.

J is TRBJ1-2 and V is TRBV27, with 11 bases identical to TRBD1. With V trimmed by 2 bases and J by 3 bases, 5 bases remained unmatched. Germline loops: CDR1 MNHEY, CDR2 SMNVEV (reference sequence). This CDR3 is 16 amino acids long. This CDR3 reads CASSLRDRGEHYGYTF. CDR3 nucleotide sequence: TGTGCCAGCAGTTTAAGGGACAGGGGGGAGCACTATGGCTACACCTTC.

The CDR3 DNA reads TGCAGCGTTGTAGGACTTCGCGCCGGGGGGGAGCAGTACTTC. It is translated as CSVVGLRAGGEQYF. The chain is built from TRBV29-1 and TRBJ2-7; 7 bases fit TRBD2. The ends lost 4 bases at V and 7 bases at J; junction bases unmatched: 13. Germline assignment: CDR1 SQVTM and CDR2 ANQGSEA. CDR3 length equals 14 residues.

The count of this clone is one. Other DNA sequences within the sample encode an identical CDR3. The J gene is TRBJ2-1, the V gene TRBV18; 8 bases align to TRBD1. In germline, CDR1 is KGHSH, CDR2 LQKENI. V trimming: 3 bases; J trimming: 2 bases; junction bases outside the gene matches: 3. The CDR3 has 15 amino acids. This CDR3 is CASSPGQVTYNEQFF. DNA for the CDR3: TGTGCCAGCTCACCGGGACAGGTTACCTACAATGAGCAGTTCTTC.

The chain is built from TRBV28 and TRBJ2-5, with D unclear. This CDR3 is 14 amino acids long. V was clipped by 0 bases and J by 1 base, with 6 bases between them. Germline CDR1 and CDR2: MDHEN and SYDVKM. In DNA form, the CDR3 reads TGTGCCAGCAGTTTATGGGCGGCCCAAGAGACCCAGTACTTC. Translation gives CASSLWAAQETQYF.

The rearrangement joins TRBV30 to TRBJ1-2; no reliable D call. Germline CDR1 and CDR2: GTSNPN and SVGIG (reference sequence). The CDR3 has 13 residues. Trimming pared 3 bases from V and 8 bases from J, leaving 16 bases between. CDR3 amino acids: CAWSVKVLGGYTF. CDR3 in DNA: TGTGCCTGGAGCGTCAAGGTTTTGGGGGGCTACACCTTC.

The genes are TRBV5-4 and TRBJ2-6, with D unresolved. CDR3 length equals 17 residues. V was cut by 7 bases and J by 5 bases, with 22 bases left in between. Germline V CDR1 and CDR2: SGHNT, YYREEE (reference sequence). DNA for the CDR3: TGTGCCAGCCTGCATTACGTAAGACAAAGTCGGGCCAACGTCCTGACTTTC. Protein: CASLHYVRQSRANVLTF.

The rearrangement uses TRBV5-1 and TRBJ2-5; no clear D gene. The germline gives CDR1 SGHRS, CDR2 YFSETQ. V lost 4 bases, J lost 5 bases, and 9 bases lay in between. CDR3 size: 12 residues. CDR3 residues: CASSVVRETQYF. Written as DNA, the CDR3 is TGCGCCAGCAGCGTGGTCAGGGAGACCCAGTACTTC.

Of note for this clone: Other DNA sequences within the sample encode an identical CDR3. The chain employs TRBV5-4 and TRBJ2-7, with D tentatively TRBD2 (5 bases). The CDR3 runs to 13 residues. Per the germline V gene, CDR1 is SGHNT and CDR2 is YYREEE (reference sequence). The V gene lost 2 bases and the J gene lost 2 bases, with 8 bases spanning the gap. The CDR3 nucleotides are TGTGCCAGCAGCTTAACCGGGGCCTACGAGCAGTACTTC. It translates to CASSLTGAYEQYF.

The chain combines TRBV29-1 with TRBJ1-1, with TRBD1 identical over 8 bases. This CDR3 is 16 amino acids long. V shed 6 bases and J 7 bases; nucleotides not matched to a gene: 19. Germline V gene lookup returns CDR1 SQVTM and CDR2 ANQGSEA. DNA for the CDR3: TGCAGCGTCAGACCGAGGGCCAGGGGGCTGGAGGGTGAAGCTTTCTTT. Its protein product is CSVRPRARGLEGEAFF.

The rearrangement joins TRBV10-1 to TRBJ2-3; perhaps D is TRBD1 or TRBD2 (5 bases each). The V gene's germline CDR1 is WNHNN and CDR2 SYGVQD (reference sequence). Trimming took 5 bases from V and 2 from J, leaving 8 bases between them. The CDR3 is 13 residues long. The CDR3 loop is CASSRDPTDTQYF. DNA of the CDR3: TGCGCCAGCAGTAGGGACCCCACAGATACGCAGTATTTT.

The rearrangement uses TRBV28 and TRBJ2-3; D unclear. Germline V lookup: CDR1 MDHEN, CDR2 SYDVKM. CDR3 length: 15 amino acids. The V gene lost 2 bases and the J gene lost 0 bases, with 9 bases spanning the gap. The CDR3, as DNA: TGTGCCAGCAGTTTAAAGCTACCTAGCACAGATACGCAGTATTTT. The encoded protein is CASSLKLPSTDTQYF.